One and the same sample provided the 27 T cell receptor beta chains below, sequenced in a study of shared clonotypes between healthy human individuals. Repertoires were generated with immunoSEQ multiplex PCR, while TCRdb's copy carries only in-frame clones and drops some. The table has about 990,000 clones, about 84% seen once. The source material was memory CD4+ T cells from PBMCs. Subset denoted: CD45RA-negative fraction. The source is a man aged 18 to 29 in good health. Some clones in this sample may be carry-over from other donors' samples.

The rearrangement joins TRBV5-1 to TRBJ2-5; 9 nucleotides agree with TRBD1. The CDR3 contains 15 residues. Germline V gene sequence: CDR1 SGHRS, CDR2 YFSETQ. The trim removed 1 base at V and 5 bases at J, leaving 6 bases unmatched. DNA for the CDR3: TGCGCCAGCAGCTTGACCGGACAGGGGACGGAGACCCAGTACTTC. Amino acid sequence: CASSLTGQGTETQYF.

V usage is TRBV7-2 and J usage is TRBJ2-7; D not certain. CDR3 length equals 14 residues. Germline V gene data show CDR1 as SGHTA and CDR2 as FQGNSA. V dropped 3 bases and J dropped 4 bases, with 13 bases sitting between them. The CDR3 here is CASSFSRTGYEQYF. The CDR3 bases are TGTGCCAGCAGCTTTAGTCGGACCGGATACGAGCAGTACTTC.

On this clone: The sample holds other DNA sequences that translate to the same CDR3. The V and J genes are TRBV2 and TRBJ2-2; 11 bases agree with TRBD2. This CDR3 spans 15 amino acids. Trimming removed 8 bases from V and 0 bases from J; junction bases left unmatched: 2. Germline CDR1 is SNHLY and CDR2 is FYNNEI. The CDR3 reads CASGGLAANTGELFF. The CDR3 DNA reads TGTGCCAGCGGGGGACTAGCGGCGAACACCGGGGAGCTGTTTTTT.

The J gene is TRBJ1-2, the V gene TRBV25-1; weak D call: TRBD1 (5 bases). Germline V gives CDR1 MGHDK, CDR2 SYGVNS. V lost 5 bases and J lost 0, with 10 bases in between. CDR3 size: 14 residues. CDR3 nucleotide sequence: TGTGCCAGCAGTCGGGACGGACCTAACTATGGCTACACCTTC. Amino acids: CASSRDGPNYGYTF.

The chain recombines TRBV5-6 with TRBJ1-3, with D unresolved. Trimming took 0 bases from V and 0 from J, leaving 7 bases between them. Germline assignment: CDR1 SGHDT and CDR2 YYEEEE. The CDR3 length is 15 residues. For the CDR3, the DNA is TGTGCCAGCAGCTTGGGCGGTGTCTCTGGAAACACCATATATTTT. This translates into CASSLGGVSGNTIYF. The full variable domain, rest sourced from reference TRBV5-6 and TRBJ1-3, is DAGVTQSPTHLIKTRGQQVTLRCSPKSGHDTVSWYQQALGQGPQFIFQYYEEEERQRGNFPDRFSGHQFPNYSSELNVNALLLGDSALYLCASSLGGVSGNTIYFGEGSWLTVV.

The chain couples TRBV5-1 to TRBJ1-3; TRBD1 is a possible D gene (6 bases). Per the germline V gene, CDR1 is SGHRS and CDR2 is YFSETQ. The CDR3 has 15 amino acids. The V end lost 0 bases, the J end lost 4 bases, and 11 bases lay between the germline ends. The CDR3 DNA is TGCGCCAGCAGCTTGGCAGGGGACCGAGGAAACACCATATATTTT. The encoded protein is CASSLAGDRGNTIYF.

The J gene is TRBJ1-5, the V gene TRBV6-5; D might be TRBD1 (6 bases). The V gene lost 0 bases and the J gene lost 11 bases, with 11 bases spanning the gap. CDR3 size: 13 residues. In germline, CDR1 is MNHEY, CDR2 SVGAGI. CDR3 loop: CASSYSTGSAQHF. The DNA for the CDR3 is TGTGCCAGCAGTTACTCGACAGGTTCGGCCCAGCATTTT.

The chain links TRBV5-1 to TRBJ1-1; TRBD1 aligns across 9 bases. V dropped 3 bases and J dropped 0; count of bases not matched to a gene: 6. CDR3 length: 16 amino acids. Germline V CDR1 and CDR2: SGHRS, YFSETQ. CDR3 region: CASSSGTGNMNTEAFF. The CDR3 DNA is TGCGCCAGCAGCTCCGGGACAGGGAATATGAACACTGAAGCTTTCTTT. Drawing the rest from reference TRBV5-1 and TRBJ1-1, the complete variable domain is KAGVTQTPRYLIKTRGQQVTLSCSPISGHRSVSWYQQTPGQGLQFLFEYFSETQRNKGNFPGRFSGRQFSNSRSEMNVSTLELGDSALYLCASSSGTGNMNTEAFFGQGTRLTVV.

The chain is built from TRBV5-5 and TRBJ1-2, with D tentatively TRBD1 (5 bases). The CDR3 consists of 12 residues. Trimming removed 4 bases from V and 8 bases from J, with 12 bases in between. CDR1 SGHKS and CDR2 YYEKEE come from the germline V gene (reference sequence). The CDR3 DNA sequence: TGTGCCAGCAGCCGGGACCGGCGGGGCTACACCTTC. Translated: CASSRDRRGYTF.

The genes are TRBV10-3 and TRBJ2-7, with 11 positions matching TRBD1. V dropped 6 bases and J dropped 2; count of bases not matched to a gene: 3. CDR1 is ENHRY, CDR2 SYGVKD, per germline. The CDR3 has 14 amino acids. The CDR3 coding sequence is TGTGCCATCAGCTGGGACAGGGGGACCTACGAGCAGTACTTC. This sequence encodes CAISWDRGTYEQYF.

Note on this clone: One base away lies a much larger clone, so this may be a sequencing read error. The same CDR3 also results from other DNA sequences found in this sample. The CDR3 nucleotides are TGTGCCAGCAGCTACCCAGGGTGGGAAAAACTGTTTTTT. The encoded protein is CASSYPGWEKLFF. The chain is built from TRBV6-6 and TRBJ1-4; tentatively, D is TRBD1 (5 bases). This CDR3 contains 13 residues. Trimming left V 6 bases short and J 8 bases short, with 13 bases between. Germline V gene data show CDR1 as MNHNY and CDR2 as SVGAGI (reference sequence).

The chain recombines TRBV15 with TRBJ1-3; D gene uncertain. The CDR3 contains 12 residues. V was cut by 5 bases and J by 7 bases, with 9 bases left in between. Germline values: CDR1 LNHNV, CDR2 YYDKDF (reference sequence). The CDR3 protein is CATSELGNTIYF. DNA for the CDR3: TGTGCCACCAGCGAACTAGGGAACACCATATATTTT. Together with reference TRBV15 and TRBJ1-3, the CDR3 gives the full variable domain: DAMVIQNPRYQVTQFGKPVTLSCSQTLNHNVMYWYQQKSSQAPKLLFHYYDKDFNNEADTPDNFQSRRPNTSFCFLDIRSPGLGDTAMYLCATSELGNTIYFGEGSWLTVV.

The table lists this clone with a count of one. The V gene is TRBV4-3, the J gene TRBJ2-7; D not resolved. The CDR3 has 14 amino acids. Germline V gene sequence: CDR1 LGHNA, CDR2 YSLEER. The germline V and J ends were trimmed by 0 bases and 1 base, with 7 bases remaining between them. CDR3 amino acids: CASSQDYSSYEQYF. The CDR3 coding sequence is TGCGCCAGCAGCCAAGATTACAGTTCCTACGAGCAGTACTTC.

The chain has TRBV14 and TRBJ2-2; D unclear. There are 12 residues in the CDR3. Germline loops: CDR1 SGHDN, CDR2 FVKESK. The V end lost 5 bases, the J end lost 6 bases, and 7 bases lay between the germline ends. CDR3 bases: TGTGCCAGCAGCTTCGAGCCCGGGGAGCTGTTTTTT. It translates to CASSFEPGELFF.

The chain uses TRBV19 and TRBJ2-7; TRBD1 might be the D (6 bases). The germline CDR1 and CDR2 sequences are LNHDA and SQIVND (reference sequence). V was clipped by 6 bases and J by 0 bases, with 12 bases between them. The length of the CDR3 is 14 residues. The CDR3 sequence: CASRTTGLSYEQYF. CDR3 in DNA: TGTGCCAGTAGAACGACAGGTCTCTCCTACGAGCAGTACTTC.

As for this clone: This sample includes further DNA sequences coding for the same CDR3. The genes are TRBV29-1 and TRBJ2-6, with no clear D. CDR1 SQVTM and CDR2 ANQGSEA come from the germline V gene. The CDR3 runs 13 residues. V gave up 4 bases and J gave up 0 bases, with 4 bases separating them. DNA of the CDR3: TGCAGCGTTGGAGCCTCTGGGGCCAACGTCCTGACTTTC. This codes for CSVGASGANVLTF.

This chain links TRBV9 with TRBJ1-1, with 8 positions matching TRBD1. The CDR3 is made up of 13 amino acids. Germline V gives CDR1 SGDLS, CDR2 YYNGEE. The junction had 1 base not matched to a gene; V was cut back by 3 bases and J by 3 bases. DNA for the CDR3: TGTGCCAGCAGCGCACAGGGGGACACTGAAGCTTTCTTT. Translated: CASSAQGDTEAFF.

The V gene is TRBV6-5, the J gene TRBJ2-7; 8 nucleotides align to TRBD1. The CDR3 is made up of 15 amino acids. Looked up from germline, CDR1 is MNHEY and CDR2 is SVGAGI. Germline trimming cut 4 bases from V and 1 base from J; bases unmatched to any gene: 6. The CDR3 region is CASSLRDRWSYEQYF. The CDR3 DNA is TGTGCCAGCAGTTTGAGGGACAGGTGGTCCTACGAGCAGTACTTC.

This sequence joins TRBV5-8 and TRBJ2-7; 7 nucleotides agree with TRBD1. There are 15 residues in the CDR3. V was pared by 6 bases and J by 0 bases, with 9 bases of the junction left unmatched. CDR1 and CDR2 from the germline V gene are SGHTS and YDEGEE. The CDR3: CASNSQGSSSYEQYF. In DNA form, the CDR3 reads TGTGCCAGCAACTCACAGGGGTCGAGCTCCTACGAGCAGTACTTC.

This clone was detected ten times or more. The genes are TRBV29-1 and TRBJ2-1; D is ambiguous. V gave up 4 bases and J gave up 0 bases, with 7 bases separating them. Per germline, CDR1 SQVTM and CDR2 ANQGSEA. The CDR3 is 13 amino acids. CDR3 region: CSVAESSYNEQFF. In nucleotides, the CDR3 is TGCAGCGTTGCAGAGAGCTCCTACAATGAGCAGTTCTTC.

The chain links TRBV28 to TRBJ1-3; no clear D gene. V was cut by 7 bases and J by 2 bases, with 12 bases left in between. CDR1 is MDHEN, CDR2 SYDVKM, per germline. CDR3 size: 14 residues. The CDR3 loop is CASNSLVPGNTIYF. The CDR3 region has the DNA TGTGCCAGCAACTCCCTGGTGCCTGGAAACACCATATATTTT.

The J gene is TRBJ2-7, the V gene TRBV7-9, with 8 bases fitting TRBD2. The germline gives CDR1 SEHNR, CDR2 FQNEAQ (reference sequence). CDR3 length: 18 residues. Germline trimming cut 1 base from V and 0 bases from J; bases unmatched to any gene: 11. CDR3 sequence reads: CASSLGSGSGGLSYEQYF. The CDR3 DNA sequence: TGTGCCAGCAGCTTAGGCTCGGGCAGCGGGGGCCTCTCCTACGAGCAGTACTTC.

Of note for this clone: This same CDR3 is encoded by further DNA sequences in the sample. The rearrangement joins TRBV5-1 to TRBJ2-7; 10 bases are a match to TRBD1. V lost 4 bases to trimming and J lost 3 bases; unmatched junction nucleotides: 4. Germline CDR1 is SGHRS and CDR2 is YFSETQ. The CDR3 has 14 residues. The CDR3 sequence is CASSSGQGGYEQYF. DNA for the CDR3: TGCGCCAGCAGCAGTGGACAGGGGGGCTACGAGCAGTACTTC.

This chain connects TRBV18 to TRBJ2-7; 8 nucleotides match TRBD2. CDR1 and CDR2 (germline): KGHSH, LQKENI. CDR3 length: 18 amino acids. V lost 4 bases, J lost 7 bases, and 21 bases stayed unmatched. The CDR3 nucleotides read TGTGCCAGCTCACGAGGTCCTTCGCTAGCGGGTCGTGAATGGGAGCAGTACTTC. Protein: CASSRGPSLAGREWEQYF. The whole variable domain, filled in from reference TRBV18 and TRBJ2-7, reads NAGVMQNPRHLVRRRGQEARLRCSPMKGHSHVYWYRQLPEEGLKFMVYLQKENIIDESGMPKERFSAEFPKEGPSILRIQQVVRGDSAAYFCASSRGPSLAGREWEQYFGPGTRLTVT.

The CDR3 here is CASSVGHGNEQFF. CDR3 nucleotide sequence: TGTGCCAGCAGTGTAGGCCACGGCAATGAGCAGTTCTTC. The chain links TRBV2 to TRBJ2-1; D is unclear. CDR1 is SNHLY and CDR2 is FYNNEI in the germline V gene. Trimming removed 4 bases at V and 6 bases at J, with 10 bases between. This CDR3 spans 13 amino acids.

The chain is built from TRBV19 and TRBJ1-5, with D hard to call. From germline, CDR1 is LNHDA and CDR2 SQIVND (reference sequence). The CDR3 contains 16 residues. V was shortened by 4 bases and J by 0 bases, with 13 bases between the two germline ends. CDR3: CASSTSAGYSNQPQHF. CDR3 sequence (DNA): TGTGCCAGTAGTACATCAGCTGGCTATAGCAATCAGCCCCAGCATTTT.

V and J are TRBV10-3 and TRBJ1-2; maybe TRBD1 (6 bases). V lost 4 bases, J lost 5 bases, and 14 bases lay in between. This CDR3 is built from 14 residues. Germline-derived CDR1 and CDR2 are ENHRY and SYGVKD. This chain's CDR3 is CAISVGGFGYGYTF. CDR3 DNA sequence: TGTGCCATCAGTGTAGGGGGTTTTGGATATGGCTACACCTTC.